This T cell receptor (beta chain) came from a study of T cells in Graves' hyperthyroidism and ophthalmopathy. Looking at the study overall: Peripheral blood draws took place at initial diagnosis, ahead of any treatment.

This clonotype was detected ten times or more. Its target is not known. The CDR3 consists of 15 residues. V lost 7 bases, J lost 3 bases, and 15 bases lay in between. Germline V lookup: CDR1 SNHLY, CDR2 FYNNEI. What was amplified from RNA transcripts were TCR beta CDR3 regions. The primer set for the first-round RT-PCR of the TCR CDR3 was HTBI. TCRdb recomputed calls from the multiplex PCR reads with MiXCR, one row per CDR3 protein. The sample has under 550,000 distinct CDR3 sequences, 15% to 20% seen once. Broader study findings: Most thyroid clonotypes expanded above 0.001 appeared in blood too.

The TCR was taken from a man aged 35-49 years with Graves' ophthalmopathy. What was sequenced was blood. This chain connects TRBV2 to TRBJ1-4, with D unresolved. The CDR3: CASKGRLGSNEKLFF. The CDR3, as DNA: TGTGCCAGCAAGGGCAGACTTGGGTCTAATGAAAAACTGTTTTTT.